Presented here are 20 T cell receptor beta chains from one specimen sequenced in a study of shared T cell receptors in the human thymus. TCRdb's table, derived via immunoSEQ multiplex PCR, lists solely in-frame clones and lacks some. The sample lists 600,000 to 900,000 clones; roughly 85% were seen once. These records were also assigned to another study, of human thymus T cells.

Specimen: thymocytes. These receptors were obtained from a girl less than two years old with a congenital heart defect.

This clone was counted only a few times. The chain joins TRBV6-1 to TRBJ1-6; D gene uncertain. This CDR3 has 14 amino acids. Trimming removed 4 bases from V and 9 bases from J, with 13 bases in between. The germline CDR1 and CDR2 sequences are MNHNS and SASEGT. The CDR3 is CASSVRVSRSPLHF. The CDR3 coding sequence is TGTGCCAGCAGTGTTCGGGTCTCACGTTCACCCCTCCACTTT.

The V call is TRBV7-3, the J call TRBJ2-3; 7 bases align to TRBD1. The CDR3 has 20 residues. Germline CDR1 reads SGHTA; CDR2 reads FQGTGA. V shed 2 bases and J 2 bases; nucleotides not matched to a gene: 19. In nucleotides, the CDR3 is TGTGCCAGCAGCTTAGGCTCCGACAGGGAAACCGACCTAACCACAGATACGCAGTATTTT. This encodes CASSLGSDRETDLTTDTQYF.

This rearrangement joins TRBV4-1 to TRBJ1-5; D is uncertain. CDR3 length equals 14 residues. V lost 1 base to trimming and J lost 6 bases, with 10 bases between them. Germline V gene lookup returns CDR1 MGHRA and CDR2 YSYEKL. CDR3 loop: CASSQVASAQPQHF. The CDR3 nucleotides read TGCGCCAGCAGCCAAGTGGCCAGCGCTCAGCCCCAGCATTTT.

This chain connects TRBV4-3 to TRBJ1-5; possible D gene TRBD1, 6 bases. This CDR3 is built from 17 residues. V was trimmed by 1 base and J by 2 bases, leaving 15 bases between them. Germline CDR1 reads LGHNA; CDR2 reads YSLEER. The CDR3 coding sequence is TGCGCCAGCAGCCAAGGGGCAGGGGCGCCTGGCAATCAGCCCCAGCATTTT. Its protein is CASSQGAGAPGNQPQHF.

The gene calls are TRBV7-9 and TRBJ1-1; D ambiguous. The V and J ends lost 1 base and 5 bases respectively, with 11 bases between them. The CDR3 length is 14 residues. Germline-derived CDR1 and CDR2 are SEHNR and FQNEAQ (reference sequence). The CDR3 reads CASSLGGRETEAFF. In nucleotides, the CDR3 is TGTGCCAGCAGCTTAGGAGGAAGGGAGACTGAAGCTTTCTTT.

The CDR3 sequence is CASSVRDKLHYGYTF. DNA for the CDR3: TGTGCCAGCAGCGTCCGGGACAAACTTCACTATGGCTACACCTTC. The chain employs TRBV9 and TRBJ1-2; TRBD1 is a possible D gene (6 bases). Trimming stripped 2 bases from V and 3 bases from J, with 14 bases between. Looked up from germline, CDR1 is SGDLS and CDR2 is YYNGEE. The CDR3 loop spans 15 amino acids.

The V call is TRBV7-6, the J call TRBJ1-3; D may be TRBD1 (5 bases). Germline lookup yields CDR1 SGHVS and CDR2 FNYEAQ. This CDR3 has 14 residues. The germline V and J ends were trimmed by 2 bases and 8 bases, with 13 bases remaining between them. The CDR3 DNA sequence: TGTGCCAGCAGCTTACGAGCAGGGAGGGACACCATATATTTT. Translated, it gives CASSLRAGRDTIYF.

The chain has TRBV5-4 and TRBJ2-5; no firm D call. The CDR3 consists of 12 residues. Germline V lookup: CDR1 SGHNT, CDR2 YYREEE (reference sequence). Deletions cut 2 bases from V and 5 bases from J, with 7 bases between. Here the CDR3 reads CASSLFSETQYF. The CDR3 nucleotides read TGTGCCAGCAGCTTATTTTCGGAGACCCAGTACTTC. The variable domain in full, with the rest retrieved from reference TRBV5-4 and TRBJ2-5, is ETGVTQSPTHLIKTRGQQVTLRCSSQSGHNTVSWYQQALGQGPQFIFQYYREEENGRGNFPPRFSGLQFPNYSSELNVNALELDDSALYLCASSLFSETQYFGPGTRLLVL.

V is TRBV27 and J is TRBJ2-7; D not certain. The CDR3 contains 11 residues. V was cut by 3 bases and J by 3 bases, with 3 bases left in between. The germline CDR1 and CDR2 sequences are MNHEY and SMNVEV (reference sequence). The CDR3 DNA sequence: TGTGCCAGCAGTTTCAACTACGAGCAGTACTTC. The encoded protein is CASSFNYEQYF.

The gene calls are TRBV29-1 and TRBJ1-2; the D gene is possibly TRBD1 (6 bases). The V gene's germline CDR1 is SQVTM and CDR2 ANQGSEA. Trimming pared 7 bases from V and 6 bases from J, leaving 12 bases between. The CDR3 is 11 amino acids. The CDR3 sequence is CSEKRQDGYTF. The CDR3 DNA reads as TGCAGCGAGAAGAGACAGGATGGCTACACCTTC.

The gene calls are TRBV10-3 and TRBJ1-2; possibly TRBD1 for D (5 bases). The CDR3 sequence is 18 residues long. Trimming took 3 bases from V and 0 from J, leaving 20 bases between them. The germline V gene has CDR1 ENHRY and CDR2 SYGVKD. CDR3 bases: TGTGCCATCAGTGAAAACGGACCGACAGTTACCTCTAACTATGGCTACACCTTC. This encodes CAISENGPTVTSNYGYTF.

The V and J genes are TRBV27 and TRBJ1-6; no clear D gene. Deletions cut 6 bases from V and 3 bases from J, with 18 bases between. Germline CDR1 MNHEY, CDR2 SMNVEV (reference sequence). This CDR3 is 17 amino acids long. The CDR3 DNA sequence: TGTGCCAGCAGAAGGACTTCCCGGACGAGCTATAATTCACCCCTCCACTTT. Its translation is CASRRTSRTSYNSPLHF.

The genes are TRBV19 and TRBJ1-2; D gene uncertain. The V end was cut by 9 bases, the J end by 4 bases, with 21 bases between. Germline CDR1 is LNHDA and CDR2 is SQIVND (reference sequence). CDR3 length: 15 amino acids. This CDR3 is CASRHSLRWIYGYTF. Written as DNA, the CDR3 is TGTGCCAGCCGACACTCTCTACGTTGGATCTATGGCTACACCTTC.

This chain uses TRBV7-9 with TRBJ1-2, with 9 positions matching TRBD1. This CDR3 has 15 residues. Unmatched junction bases numbered 17, after V lost 7 bases and J lost 11 bases. Germline values: CDR1 SEHNR, CDR2 FQNEAQ (reference sequence). Written as DNA, the CDR3 is TGTGCCAGCACTATGAGGCCGCGGGACAGGGAGGGGTACACCTTC. As protein: CASTMRPRDREGYTF.

This chain links TRBV5-1 with TRBJ1-2; possible D gene TRBD1, 5 bases. Between the trimmed V and J ends, which lost 4 bases and 8 bases, there was a span of 24 bases. This CDR3 spans 16 amino acids. CDR1 SGHRS and CDR2 YFSETQ come from the germline V gene. In nucleotides, the CDR3 is TGCGCCAGCAGCATGTCGGAACAGGCAATCGAGAAGGGCTACACCTTC. It codes for CASSMSEQAIEKGYTF.

CDR3 residues: CASSRGQLNSPLHF. The CDR3 bases are TGTGCCAGCAGCCGGGGACAGCTTAATTCACCCCTCCACTTT. This rearrangement joins TRBV5-6 to TRBJ1-6; 7 bases are a match to TRBD1. Germline V gives CDR1 SGHDT, CDR2 YYEEEE. The J segment lost 6 bases and the V segment lost 4 bases, leaving 4 bases of the junction unmatched. This CDR3 has 14 amino acids.

This chain connects TRBV5-1 to TRBJ2-3; possible D gene TRBD1, 6 bases. This CDR3 is built from 15 residues. Trimming stripped 2 bases from V and 6 bases from J, with 16 bases between. Germline V gene sequence: CDR1 SGHRS, CDR2 YFSETQ. The CDR3 nucleotides read TGCGCCAGCAGCTTTACCGGGTCCCAGGGGGATACGCAGTATTTT. It is translated as CASSFTGSQGDTQYF.

This chain uses TRBV4-3 with TRBJ2-5; the match to TRBD2 covers 10 bases. Germline V gene sequence: CDR1 LGHNA, CDR2 YSLEER. The CDR3 is 18 amino acids. V dropped 0 bases and J dropped 1; count of bases not matched to a gene: 8. CDR3 sequence reads: CASSQDQGLAGGQETQYF. DNA for the CDR3: TGCGCCAGCAGCCAAGATCAAGGATTAGCGGGGGGCCAAGAGACCCAGTACTTC.

About this clone: The sample contains more than one DNA sequence encoding this CDR3. J is TRBJ2-3 and V is TRBV19; a weak D match, TRBD1 (5 bases). The CDR3 extends over 14 amino acids. Germline V CDR1 and CDR2: LNHDA, SQIVND (reference sequence). V lost 3 bases to trimming and J lost 1 base, with 8 bases between them. The CDR3 protein is CASSISRGTDTQYF. CDR3 nucleotide sequence: TGTGCCAGTAGTATCTCCAGGGGCACAGATACGCAGTATTTT.

The chain recombines TRBV5-5 with TRBJ2-2; 12 positions match TRBD2. J gave up 4 bases and V 3 bases, and 7 bases lay outside the gene matches. Germline V lookup: CDR1 SGHKS, CDR2 YYEKEE (reference sequence). The CDR3 is 17 residues long. The CDR3 DNA sequence: TGTGCCAGCAGCTATTCCAGGACTAGCGGGGCCACCGGGGAGCTGTTTTTT. It specifies CASSYSRTSGATGELFF.